This TCR beta chain was sequenced in a study of identical twins. Trimming left V 6 bases short and J 1 base short, with 9 bases between. The CDR3 length is 13 residues. CDR1 and CDR2 (germline): SEHNR, FQNEAQ (reference sequence). MiXCR, applied by TCRdb to the 5' RACE reads, yields one record per CDR3 protein. The sample yields approximately 500,000 distinct CDR3 sequences, 20% to 25% seen once. This clonotype was observed a few times. This sample was also put to use in a study of T cells expressing NK-cell markers.

This sequence joins TRBV7-9 and TRBJ1-1; D gene ambiguous. Sequencing input: CD4+ T cells sorted from blood. The TCR sequence derives from a woman aged 18-35 years in good health. DNA of the CDR3: TGTGCCAGCAGTCGACACTCGAACACTGAAGCTTTCTTT. The encoded protein is CASSRHSNTEAFF.